Shown below are 27 T cell receptor beta chains from a single sample sequenced in a study of T-cell reconstitution after alpha-beta-depleted transplantation in children. As it was prepared, the TCRbeta library received unique molecular identifiers. From the PCR reads, TCRdb called clonotypes with MiXCR, one entry per CDR3 protein. The table lists 640,000 or so distinct CDR3 sequences, roughly 17% of them singletons. Sample: PBMCs from the stem cell graft donor, taken from the stem cell graft. Receptors were obtained from a human donor who donated a stem cell graft to a child with acute myeloid leukemia.

The chain recombines TRBV7-9 with TRBJ1-3; 7 bases are a match to TRBD1. J was trimmed by 0 bases and V by 4 bases; bases with no gene match: 9. Germline-derived CDR1 and CDR2 are SEHNR and FQNEAQ (reference sequence). The CDR3 loop spans 17 amino acids. The CDR3, as DNA: TGTGCCAGCAGCTCGCTCCGGGACAGCTTCTCTGGAAACACCATATATTTT. Translated, it gives CASSSLRDSFSGNTIYF.

There are many counts of this clonotype. The J gene is TRBJ2-5, the V gene TRBV20-1, with D hard to call. This CDR3 is built from 13 residues. V lost 0 bases and J lost 1, with 6 bases in between. Germline assignment: CDR1 DFQATT and CDR2 SNEGSKA (reference sequence). The CDR3 DNA is TGCAGTGCTAGAGAGCCAATCCAAGAGACCCAGTACTTC. Residues: CSAREPIQETQYF.

The V gene is TRBV20-1, the J gene TRBJ2-5; the D gene could be TRBD1 or TRBD2 (5 bases each). The germline V gene has CDR1 DFQATT and CDR2 SNEGSKA (reference sequence). The CDR3 spans 14 residues. V shed 4 bases and J shed 2 bases, with 14 bases lying between them. CDR3 loop: CSATGTPFQETQYF. Written as DNA, the CDR3 is TGCAGTGCTACCGGGACCCCGTTTCAAGAGACCCAGTACTTC.

This clonotype has a count of ten or more. The CDR3 DNA sequence: TGCAGCGCCGAAGGGCAGACTAAACTGTTTTTT. It specifies CSAEGQTKLFF. The chain links TRBV29-1 to TRBJ1-4; D is uncertain. CDR1 and CDR2 (germline): SQVTM, ANQGSEA. This CDR3 has 11 residues. V was pared by 7 bases and J by 11 bases, with 14 bases between. Combining the CDR3 with reference TRBV29-1 and TRBJ1-4 gives the whole variable domain SAVISQKPSRDICQRGTSLTIQCQVDSQVTMMFWYRQQPGQSLTLIATANQGSEATYESGFVIDKFPISRPNLTFSTLTVSNMSPEDSSIYLCSAEGQTKLFFGSGTQLSVL.

This clonotype was recorded at least ten times. The chain recombines TRBV27 with TRBJ2-7; the D is unclear. The CDR3 length is 13 residues. The ends were cut back, 0 bases at V and 0 bases at J, with 3 bases in the middle. Germline assignment: CDR1 MNHEY and CDR2 SMNVEV (reference sequence). The CDR3 loop is CASSLSPSYEQYF. The CDR3 coding sequence is TGTGCCAGCAGTTTATCGCCCTCCTACGAGCAGTACTTC.

This clonotype was detected ten times or more. This chain links TRBV7-2 with TRBJ2-7; 9 nucleotides line up with TRBD2. The CDR3 contains 15 residues. CDR1 SGHTA and CDR2 FQGNSA come from the germline V gene. Losses at the gene ends were 1 base for V and 2 bases for J; bases not matched to a gene: 3. CDR3 protein: CASSLVAGGTYEQYF. The CDR3 nucleotides read TGTGCCAGCAGCTTAGTTGCGGGGGGGACCTACGAGCAGTACTTC. Complete variable domain (other parts from reference TRBV7-2 and TRBJ2-7): GAGVSQSPSNKVTEKGKDVELRCDPISGHTALYWYRQSLGQGLEFLIYFQGNSAPDKSGLPSDRFSAERTGGSVSTLTIQRTQQEDSAVYLCASSLVAGGTYEQYFGPGTRLTVT.

This clonotype appeared a few times. The J gene is TRBJ1-1, the V gene TRBV5-1, with 8 positions matching TRBD1. CDR1 is SGHRS, CDR2 YFSETQ, per germline. The CDR3 consists of 12 residues. With V trimmed by 3 bases and J by 8 bases, 3 bases remained unmatched. The CDR3 reads CASSWTGSEAFF. The DNA for the CDR3 is TGCGCCAGCAGCTGGACAGGGTCAGAAGCTTTCTTT.

Many counts were recorded for this clonotype. This chain connects TRBV6-6 to TRBJ1-6; D ambiguous. V lost 5 bases, J lost 8 bases, and 10 bases lay in between. This CDR3 is built from 13 residues. From germline, CDR1 is MNHNY and CDR2 SVGAGI (reference sequence). This chain's CDR3 is CASSQLVYSPLHF. DNA for the CDR3: TGTGCCAGCAGTCAACTGGTATATTCACCCCTCCACTTT.

Many counts were recorded for this clonotype. The J gene is TRBJ2-5, the V gene TRBV5-1; D is uncertain. CDR1 and CDR2 (germline): SGHRS, YFSETQ. V lost 1 base to trimming and J lost 5 bases, with 6 bases between them. This CDR3 is 12 amino acids long. The CDR3 protein is CASSLLLETQYF. As DNA, the CDR3 is TGCGCCAGCAGCTTGCTCCTTGAGACCCAGTACTTC. The variable domain in full, completed from reference TRBV5-1 and TRBJ2-5, reads KAGVTQTPRYLIKTRGQQVTLSCSPISGHRSVSWYQQTPGQGLQFLFEYFSETQRNKGNFPGRFSGRQFSNSRSEMNVSTLELGDSALYLCASSLLLETQYFGPGTRLLVL.

This clonotype appeared many times. The rearrangement uses TRBV29-1 and TRBJ1-2; D gene ambiguous. V lost 0 bases to trimming and J lost 3 bases, with 8 bases between them. Germline CDR1 is SQVTM and CDR2 is ANQGSEA. CDR3 size: 13 residues. The CDR3 DNA is TGCAGCGTTGAAGATCCGGGAGACTATGGCTACACCTTC. It translates to CSVEDPGDYGYTF.

This clonotype has ten or more counts. The V gene is TRBV12-3 or TRBV12-4, the J gene TRBJ2-7, with 7 bases fitting TRBD1. V was pared by 3 bases and J by 0 bases, with 8 bases of the junction left unmatched. The CDR3 runs to 16 residues. CDR3 region: CASSFKGALSSYEQYF. The CDR3 DNA reads TGTGCCAGCAGTTTCAAGGGGGCCTTGAGCTCCTACGAGCAGTACTTC.

This clonotype was detected only a few times. The rearrangement links TRBV27 to TRBJ1-5; D ambiguous. CDR1 MNHEY and CDR2 SMNVEV come from the germline V gene (reference sequence). The germline V and J ends were trimmed by 6 bases and 5 bases, with 17 bases remaining between them. CDR3 length equals 15 residues. The CDR3 region has the DNA TGTGCCAGCAGAGATAGAGGTACAAATGATCAGCCCCAGCATTTT. It translates to CASRDRGTNDQPQHF.

This clonotype occurred a few times. In DNA, the CDR3 is TGTGCCAGCAGTTTTGGAGCTCAGGCTGAAGCTTTCTTT. Its translation: CASSFGAQAEAFF. The gene calls are TRBV27 and TRBJ1-1, with unresolved D. Germline CDR1 is MNHEY and CDR2 is SMNVEV (reference sequence). Trimming cost V 3 bases and J 6 bases, with 11 bases left between them. The CDR3 extends over 13 amino acids.

This clonotype was counted between two and nine times. The CDR3 region is CSARGQENGYEQYV. The CDR3 DNA reads TGCAGTGCGAGAGGGCAGGAGAATGGCTACGAGCAGTACGTC. The V and J genes are TRBV20-1 and TRBJ2-7, with D possibly being TRBD2 (5 bases). This CDR3 is built from 14 residues. Per germline, CDR1 DFQATT and CDR2 SNEGSKA (reference sequence).

This clonotype was seen repeatedly, ten times or more. DNA for the CDR3: TGCAGTGCTAGAAACCCGGGGGGGGACTTGGGGACCCAGTACTTC. This gives the protein CSARNPGGDLGTQYF. This chain joins TRBV20-1 and TRBJ2-5, with 8 bases identical to TRBD2. V gave up 2 bases and J gave up 7 bases; unmatched junction bases: 12. The germline gives CDR1 DFQATT, CDR2 SNEGSKA (reference sequence). This CDR3 contains 15 residues.

The sample holds a few counts of this clonotype. The chain joins TRBV7-2 to TRBJ1-2; tentative D call: TRBD1 (5 bases). Germline CDR1 reads SGHTA; CDR2 reads FQGNSA. Trimming pared 5 bases from V and 1 base from J, leaving 14 bases between. The CDR3 consists of 15 residues. CDR3 bases: TGTGCCAGCAGCGGGGACCGCTCCGATAACTATGGCTACACCTTC. Translation: CASSGDRSDNYGYTF.

This clonotype was found a few times. The rearrangement links TRBV7-9 to TRBJ2-5; 7 bases map to TRBD1. After removal of 3 bases from V and 5 bases from J, the junction contained 3 bases not matched to a gene. CDR3 length: 13 amino acids. Germline CDR1 and CDR2: SEHNR and FQNEAQ (reference sequence). The chain's CDR3 is CASSLVQGETQYF. CDR3 coding DNA: TGTGCCAGCAGCTTGGTACAGGGGGAGACCCAGTACTTC.

J is TRBJ2-7 and V is TRBV6-1; 8 bases agree with TRBD2. The CDR3 spans 14 residues. The germline V gene has CDR1 MNHNS and CDR2 SASEGT. The V gene end was trimmed by 6 bases and the J gene end by 2 bases; junction bases not matched to a gene: 6. The CDR3 spells CASRASGSTYEQYV. The CDR3 bases are TGTGCCAGCAGGGCTAGCGGGTCCACCTACGAGCAGTACGTC.

V usage is TRBV5-1 and J usage is TRBJ2-1; TRBD2 matches at 15 bases. Unmatched junction bases numbered 11, after V lost 4 bases and J lost 15 bases. This CDR3 contains 15 residues. Germline assignment: CDR1 SGHRS and CDR2 YFSETQ. The CDR3 loop is CASSHEGTSGGPWFF. The DNA for the CDR3 is TGCGCCAGCAGCCACGAAGGGACTAGCGGGGGGCCGTGGTTCTTC.

This clonotype was seen many times. V gene TRBV20-1 combines with J gene TRBJ2-1; D may match TRBD1 or TRBD2 (5 bases each). CDR1 and CDR2 from the germline V gene are DFQATT and SNEGSKA (reference sequence). The CDR3 has 13 amino acids. V lost 4 bases and J 8 bases, leaving 15 bases between the germline ends. The CDR3, as DNA: TGCAGTGCTACGGCCGGGGCCCCGGATGAGCAGTTCTTC. It encodes CSATAGAPDEQFF.

The genes are TRBV5-1 and TRBJ2-3; perhaps D is TRBD1 or TRBD2 (5 bases each). Trimming cost V 7 bases and J 6 bases, with 21 bases left between them. Germline V gene data show CDR1 as SGHRS and CDR2 as YFSETQ. The CDR3 extends over 15 amino acids. CDR3 sequence: CASATGAGGSDTQYF. Here the CDR3 DNA reads TGCGCCAGCGCAACCGGGGCAGGTGGCTCGGATACGCAGTATTTT. The whole variable domain, filled in from reference TRBV5-1 and TRBJ2-3, reads KAGVTQTPRYLIKTRGQQVTLSCSPISGHRSVSWYQQTPGQGLQFLFEYFSETQRNKGNFPGRFSGRQFSNSRSEMNVSTLELGDSALYLCASATGAGGSDTQYFGPGTRLTVL.

This clonotype came up a few times. A read error may produce the germline difference seen at one junction end. This chain uses TRBV20-1 with TRBJ1-1, with 8 bases that match TRBD1. The V gene's germline CDR1 is DFQATT and CDR2 SNEGSKA (reference sequence). This CDR3 has 15 residues. CDR3 residues: CSALPRDRTNPEAFF. The DNA for the CDR3 is TGCAGTGCCCTCCCCCGGGACAGGACGAACCCTGAAGCTTTCTTT.

Ten or more counts support this clonotype. The rearrangement links TRBV20-1 to TRBJ1-1, with 10 bases matching TRBD1. This CDR3 has 13 amino acids. V was clipped by 6 bases and J by 4 bases; unmatched bases: 5. CDR1 DFQATT and CDR2 SNEGSKA come from the germline V gene (reference sequence). Here the CDR3 DNA reads TGCAGTGCGGACCGGGACAGGGGCACTGAAGCTTTCTTT. It codes for CSADRDRGTEAFF.

This clonotype occurred many times. J is TRBJ1-1 and V is TRBV29-1; D ambiguous. The ends were cut back, 5 bases at V and 4 bases at J, with 8 bases in the middle. The CDR3 runs 11 residues. Germline CDR1 reads SQVTM; CDR2 reads ANQGSEA. The CDR3 sequence: CSVLILTEAFF. The CDR3 bases are TGCAGCGTTCTAATCCTCACTGAAGCTTTCTTT. The full variable domain, in which reference TRBV29-1 and TRBJ1-1 provide the parts outside the CDR3, is SAVISQKPSRDICQRGTSLTIQCQVDSQVTMMFWYRQQPGQSLTLIATANQGSEATYESGFVIDKFPISRPNLTFSTLTVSNMSPEDSSIYLCSVLILTEAFFGQGTRLTVV.

This rearrangement joins TRBV25-1 to TRBJ1-2; possibly TRBD1 for D (5 bases). V was cut by 10 bases and J by 2 bases, with 11 bases left in between. The CDR3 is 12 residues long. Germline CDR1 reads MGHDK; CDR2 reads SYGVNS. The CDR3 is CATRGHNYGYTF. The CDR3 nucleotides are TGTGCCACAAGGGGTCACAACTATGGCTACACCTTC.

The chain is built from TRBV20-1 and TRBJ2-3; D may be TRBD2 (6 bases). The V gene lost 5 bases and the J gene lost 1 base, with 16 bases spanning the gap. CDR3 size: 15 residues. Looked up from germline, CDR1 is DFQATT and CDR2 is SNEGSKA (reference sequence). The CDR3 here is CSAFGGASRTDTQYF. As DNA, the CDR3 is TGCAGTGCTTTCGGAGGGGCCAGCCGCACAGATACGCAGTATTTT.

This rearrangement joins TRBV7-9 to TRBJ1-6; no definite D call. The V gene's germline CDR1 is SEHNR and CDR2 FQNEAQ (reference sequence). The CDR3 runs to 14 residues. V gave up 5 bases and J gave up 12 bases, with 17 bases separating them. Here the CDR3 DNA reads TGTGCCAGCAGCCCGGACTCACTGAGCGGACCCCTCCACTTT. Its translation: CASSPDSLSGPLHF.